This T cell receptor (beta chain) derives from a study of T-cell reconstitution after alpha-beta-depleted transplantation in children. Trimming removed 3 bases from V and 2 bases from J; junction bases left unmatched: 3. The CDR3 runs to 15 residues. Per germline, CDR1 LGHDT and CDR2 YNNKEL (reference sequence). This sample's TCRbeta library carried unique molecular identifier barcodes. A single record per CDR3 protein comes from TCRdb applying MiXCR to the PCR reads. The sample records hundreds of thousands of distinct CDR3 sequences, over 9.5% being singletons. The clonotype originates from a human donor who donated a stem cell graft to a child with acute myeloid leukemia. Material: PBMCs from the stem cell graft donor, obtained from the stem cell graft. V is TRBV3-1 and J is TRBJ2-7; 11 bases map to TRBD2. CDR3 sequence (DNA): TGTGCCAGCAGCCAGACTAGCGGGGCGGCCTACGAGCAGTACTTC. Encoded protein: CASSQTSGAAYEQYF.